This record concerns one T cell receptor (beta chain) sequence. The data were taken from a study of vaccination and CD4 T cells after COVID-19. The CDR3 runs to 15 residues. Trimming took off 4 bases at V and 0 bases at J, with 10 bases between the two ends. The germline gives CDR1 KGHSH, CDR2 LQKENI. TCRdb fed the PCR reads into MiXCR, producing one record per CDR3 protein. Of about 18,000 distinct CDR3 sequences detected, roughly 64% appear once; the ten largest clones hold around 1.1%. The rearrangement links TRBV18 to TRBJ1-5; the D gene is possibly TRBD1 (6 bases). The sequence came from a human donor who had recovered from COVID-19. The specimen comprised CD4+ T cells from blood, sampled after SARS-CoV-2 vaccination. CDR3 sequence reads: CASSQGQNSNQPQHF. CDR3 coding DNA: TGTGCCAGCTCACAGGGACAAAATAGCAATCAGCCCCAGCATTTT.